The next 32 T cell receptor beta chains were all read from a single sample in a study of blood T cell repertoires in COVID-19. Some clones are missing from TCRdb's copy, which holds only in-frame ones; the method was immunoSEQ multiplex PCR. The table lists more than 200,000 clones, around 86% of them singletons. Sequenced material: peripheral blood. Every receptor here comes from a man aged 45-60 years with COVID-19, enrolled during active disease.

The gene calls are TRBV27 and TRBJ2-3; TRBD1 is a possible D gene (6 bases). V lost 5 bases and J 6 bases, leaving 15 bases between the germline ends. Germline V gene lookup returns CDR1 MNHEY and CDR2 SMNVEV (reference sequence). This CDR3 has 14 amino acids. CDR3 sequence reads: CASSLWGREDTQYF. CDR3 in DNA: TGTGCCAGCAGTCTATGGGGGCGCGAGGATACGCAGTATTTT.

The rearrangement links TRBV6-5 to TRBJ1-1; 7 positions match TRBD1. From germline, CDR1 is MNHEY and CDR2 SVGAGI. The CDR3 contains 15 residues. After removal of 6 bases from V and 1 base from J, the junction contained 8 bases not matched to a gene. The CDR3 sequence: CASSPPGQRNTEAFF. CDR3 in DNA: TGTGCCAGCAGCCCGCCGGGACAGAGGAACACTGAAGCTTTCTTT.

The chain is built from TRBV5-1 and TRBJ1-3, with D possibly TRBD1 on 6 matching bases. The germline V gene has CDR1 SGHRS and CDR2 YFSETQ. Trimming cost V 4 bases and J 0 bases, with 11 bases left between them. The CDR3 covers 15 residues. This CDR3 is CASSSDRNSGNTIYF. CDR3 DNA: TGCGCCAGCAGCAGCGACAGGAACTCTGGAAACACCATATATTTT.

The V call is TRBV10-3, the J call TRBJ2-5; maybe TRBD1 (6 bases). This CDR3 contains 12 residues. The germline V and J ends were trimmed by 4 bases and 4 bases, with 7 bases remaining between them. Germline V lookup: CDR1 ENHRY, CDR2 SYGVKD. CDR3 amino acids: CAISGGGETQYF. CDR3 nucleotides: TGTGCCATCAGTGGAGGGGGAGAGACCCAGTACTTC.

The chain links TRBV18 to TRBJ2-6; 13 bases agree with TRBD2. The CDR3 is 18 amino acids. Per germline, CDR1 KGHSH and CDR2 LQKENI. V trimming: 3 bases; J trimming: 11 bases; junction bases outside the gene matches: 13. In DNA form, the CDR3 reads TGTGCCAGCTCACCCTCCGGGACTAGCGGGGTAATTTGGGACGTCCTGACTTTC. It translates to CASSPSGTSGVIWDVLTF. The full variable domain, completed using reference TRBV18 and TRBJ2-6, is NAGVMQNPRHLVRRRGQEARLRCSPMKGHSHVYWYRQLPEEGLKFMVYLQKENIIDESGMPKERFSAEFPKEGPSILRIQQVVRGDSAAYFCASSPSGTSGVIWDVLTFGAGSRLTVL.

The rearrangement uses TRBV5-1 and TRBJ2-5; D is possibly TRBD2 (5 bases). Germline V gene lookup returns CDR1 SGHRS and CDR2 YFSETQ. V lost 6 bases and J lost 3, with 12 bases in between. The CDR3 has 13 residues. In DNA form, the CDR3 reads TGCGCCAGCACACTAGGCGGTAAAGAGACCCAGTACTTC. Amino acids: CASTLGGKETQYF.

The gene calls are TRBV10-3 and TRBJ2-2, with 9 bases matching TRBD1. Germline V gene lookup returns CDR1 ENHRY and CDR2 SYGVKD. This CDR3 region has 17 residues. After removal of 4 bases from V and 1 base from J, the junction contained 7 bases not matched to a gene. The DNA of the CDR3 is TGTGCCATCAGTGGAAACCGGGACAGGGAGAACACCGGGGAGCTGTTTTTT. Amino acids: CAISGNRDRENTGELFF.

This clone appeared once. CDR3 sequence (DNA): TGTGCCAGTAGTATAGAAAATTTAAATAATTCACCCCTCCACTTT. Translating it yields CASSIENLNNSPLHF. The chain combines TRBV19 with TRBJ1-6, with D uncertain. Between the trimmed V and J ends, which lost 0 bases and 5 bases, there was a span of 8 bases. The CDR3 has 15 amino acids. Germline CDR1 reads LNHDA; CDR2 reads SQIVND (reference sequence).

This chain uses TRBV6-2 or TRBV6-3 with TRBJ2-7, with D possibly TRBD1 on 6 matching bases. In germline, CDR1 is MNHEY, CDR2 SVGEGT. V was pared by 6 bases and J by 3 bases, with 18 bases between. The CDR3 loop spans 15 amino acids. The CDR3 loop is CASSLTGSALYEQYF. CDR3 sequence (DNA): TGTGCCAGCAGCCTCACAGGGAGCGCCCTCTACGAGCAGTACTTC.

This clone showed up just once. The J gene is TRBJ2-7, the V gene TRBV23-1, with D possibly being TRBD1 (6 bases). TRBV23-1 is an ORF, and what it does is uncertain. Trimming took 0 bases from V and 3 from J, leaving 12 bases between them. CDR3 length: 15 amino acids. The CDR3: CASSQSGKGGYEQYF. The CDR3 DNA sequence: TGCGCCAGCAGTCAATCTGGGAAAGGGGGCTACGAGCAGTACTTC.

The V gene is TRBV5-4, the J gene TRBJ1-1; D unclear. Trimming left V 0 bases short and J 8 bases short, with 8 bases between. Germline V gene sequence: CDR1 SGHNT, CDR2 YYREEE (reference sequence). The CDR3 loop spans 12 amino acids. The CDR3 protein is CASSLASGEAFF. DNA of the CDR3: TGTGCCAGCAGCTTGGCCTCGGGAGAAGCTTTCTTT.

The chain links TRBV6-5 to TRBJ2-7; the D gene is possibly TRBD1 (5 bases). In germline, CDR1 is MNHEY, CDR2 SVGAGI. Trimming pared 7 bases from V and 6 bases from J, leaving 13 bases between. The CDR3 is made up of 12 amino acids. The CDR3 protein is CASNRPGAEQYF. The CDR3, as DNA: TGTGCCAGCAACCGACCTGGGGCCGAGCAGTACTTC.

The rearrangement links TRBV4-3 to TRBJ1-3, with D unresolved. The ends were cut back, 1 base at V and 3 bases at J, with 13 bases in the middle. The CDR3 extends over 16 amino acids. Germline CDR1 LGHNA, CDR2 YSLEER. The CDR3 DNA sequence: TGCGCCAGCAGCCAAGCCCTATATGGAGGTGGAAACACCATATATTTT. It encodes CASSQALYGGGNTIYF.

In DNA form, the CDR3 reads TGTGCCATCGGTCTAGCGGGGGAACTCGCGAACACCGGGGAGCTGTTTTTT. Residues: CAIGLAGELANTGELFF. The chain employs TRBV10-3 and TRBJ2-2; 10 bases align to TRBD2. From germline, CDR1 is ENHRY and CDR2 SYGVKD. V shed 8 bases, J shed 0 bases, and the junction held 9 bases outside the gene matches. This CDR3 region has 17 residues.

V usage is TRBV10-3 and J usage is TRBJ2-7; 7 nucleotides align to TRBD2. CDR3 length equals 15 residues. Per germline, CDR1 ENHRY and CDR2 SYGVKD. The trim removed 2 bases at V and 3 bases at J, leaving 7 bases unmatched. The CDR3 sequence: CAISENGAGVYEQYF. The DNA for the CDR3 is TGTGCCATCAGTGAGAACGGGGCGGGGGTCTACGAGCAGTACTTC.

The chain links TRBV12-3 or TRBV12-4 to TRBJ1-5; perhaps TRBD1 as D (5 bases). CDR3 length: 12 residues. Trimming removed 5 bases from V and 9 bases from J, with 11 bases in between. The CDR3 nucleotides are TGTGCCAGCAGTAATCGACAGTGGCCCCAGCATTTT. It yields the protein CASSNRQWPQHF.

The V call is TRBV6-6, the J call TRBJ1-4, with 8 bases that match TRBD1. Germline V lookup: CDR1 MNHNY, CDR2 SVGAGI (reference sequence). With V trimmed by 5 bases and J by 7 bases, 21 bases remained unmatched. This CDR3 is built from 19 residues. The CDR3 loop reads CASSLTGQGYSLTSEKLFF. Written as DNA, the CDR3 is TGTGCCAGCAGTCTTACCGGACAGGGATATTCCCTTACGAGTGAAAAACTGTTTTTT.

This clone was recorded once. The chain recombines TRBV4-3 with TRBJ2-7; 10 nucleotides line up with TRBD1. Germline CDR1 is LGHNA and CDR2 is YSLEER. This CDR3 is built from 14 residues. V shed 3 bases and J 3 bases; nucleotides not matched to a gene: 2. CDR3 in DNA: TGCGCCAGCAGCCACCGGGACAGGGGCTACGAGCAGTACTTC. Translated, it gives CASSHRDRGYEQYF.

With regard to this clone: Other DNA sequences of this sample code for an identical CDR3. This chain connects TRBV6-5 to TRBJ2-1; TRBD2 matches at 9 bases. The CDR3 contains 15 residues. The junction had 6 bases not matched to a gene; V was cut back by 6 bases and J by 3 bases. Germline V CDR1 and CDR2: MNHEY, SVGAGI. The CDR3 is CASSSLAGGYNEQFF. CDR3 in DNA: TGTGCCAGCAGCTCACTAGCGGGCGGCTACAATGAGCAGTTCTTC.

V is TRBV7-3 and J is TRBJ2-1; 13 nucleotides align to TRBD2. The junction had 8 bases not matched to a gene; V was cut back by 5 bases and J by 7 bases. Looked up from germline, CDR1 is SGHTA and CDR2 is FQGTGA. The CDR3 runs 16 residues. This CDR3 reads CASSLTSGRALNEQFF. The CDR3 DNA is TGTGCCAGCAGCCTCACTAGCGGGAGGGCCTTGAATGAGCAGTTCTTC.

The CDR3 sequence: CASSLTSVFQAASPLHF. As DNA, the CDR3 is TGTGCCAGCAGCTTAACTAGCGTCTTCCAAGCCGCTTCACCCCTCCACTTT. The rearrangement uses TRBV7-8 and TRBJ1-6; D is unclear. The CDR3 spans 17 residues. CDR1 SGHVS and CDR2 FQNEAQ come from the germline V gene. V gave up 2 bases and J gave up 9 bases, with 20 bases separating them. The full variable domain, its missing parts supplied by reference TRBV7-8 and TRBJ1-6, is GAGVSQSPRYKVAKRGQDVALRCDPISGHVSLFWYQQALGQGPEFLTYFQNEAQLDKSGLPSDRFFAERPEGSVSTLKIQRTQQEDSAVYLCASSLTSVFQAASPLHFGNGTRLTVT.

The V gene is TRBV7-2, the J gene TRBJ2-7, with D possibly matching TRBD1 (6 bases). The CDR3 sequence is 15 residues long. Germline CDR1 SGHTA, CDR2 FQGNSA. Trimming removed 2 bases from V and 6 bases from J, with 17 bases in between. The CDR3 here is CASSLSGRGFGEQYF. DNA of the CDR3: TGTGCCAGCAGCTTATCGGGCAGGGGCTTCGGCGAGCAGTACTTC.

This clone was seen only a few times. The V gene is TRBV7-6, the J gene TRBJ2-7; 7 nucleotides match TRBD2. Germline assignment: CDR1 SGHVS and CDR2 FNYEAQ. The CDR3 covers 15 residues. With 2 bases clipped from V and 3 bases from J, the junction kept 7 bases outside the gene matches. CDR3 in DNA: TGTGCCAGCAGCTTACGTGCGGGGGAAGGCTACGAGCAGTACTTC. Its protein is CASSLRAGEGYEQYF.

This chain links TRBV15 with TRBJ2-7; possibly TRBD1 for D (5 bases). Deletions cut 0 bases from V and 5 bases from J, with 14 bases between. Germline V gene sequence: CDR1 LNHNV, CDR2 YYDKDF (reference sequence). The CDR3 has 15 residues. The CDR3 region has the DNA TGTGCCACCAGCAGAGATTACGTCAGGGTCGACGAGCAGTACTTC. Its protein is CATSRDYVRVDEQYF.

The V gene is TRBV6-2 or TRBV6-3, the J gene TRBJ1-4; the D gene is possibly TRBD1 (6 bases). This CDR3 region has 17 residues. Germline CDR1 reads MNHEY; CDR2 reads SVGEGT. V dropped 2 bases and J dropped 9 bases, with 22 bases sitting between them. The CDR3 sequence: CASSYPTGQPIMKKLFF. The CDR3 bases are TGTGCCAGCAGTTACCCGACCGGACAGCCAATAATGAAAAAACTGTTTTTT.

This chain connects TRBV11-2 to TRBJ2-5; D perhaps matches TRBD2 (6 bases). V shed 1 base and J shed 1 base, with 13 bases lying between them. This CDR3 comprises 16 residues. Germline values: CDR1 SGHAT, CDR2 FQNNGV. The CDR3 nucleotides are TGTGCCAGCAGCTTAGGAACCGGCGGGGTCCAAGAGACCCAGTACTTC. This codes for CASSLGTGGVQETQYF.

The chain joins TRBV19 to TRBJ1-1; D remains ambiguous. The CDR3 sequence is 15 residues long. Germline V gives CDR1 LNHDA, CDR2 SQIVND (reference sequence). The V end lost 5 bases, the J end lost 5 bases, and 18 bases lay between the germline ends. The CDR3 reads CASSSQGRVGTEAFF. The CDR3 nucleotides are TGTGCCAGTAGTTCACAAGGTCGGGTCGGAACTGAAGCTTTCTTT.

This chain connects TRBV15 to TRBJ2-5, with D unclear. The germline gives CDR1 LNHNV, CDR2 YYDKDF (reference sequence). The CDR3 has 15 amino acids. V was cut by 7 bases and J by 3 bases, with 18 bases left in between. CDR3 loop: CATIPRRGYEETQYF. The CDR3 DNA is TGTGCCACCATTCCGCGCCGCGGATACGAAGAGACCCAGTACTTC.

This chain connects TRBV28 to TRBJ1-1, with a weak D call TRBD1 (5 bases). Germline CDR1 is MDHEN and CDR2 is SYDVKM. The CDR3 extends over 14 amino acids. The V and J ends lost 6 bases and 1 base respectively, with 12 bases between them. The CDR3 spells CASRPQGANTEAFF. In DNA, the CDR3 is TGTGCCAGCAGGCCACAAGGGGCGAACACTGAAGCTTTCTTT.

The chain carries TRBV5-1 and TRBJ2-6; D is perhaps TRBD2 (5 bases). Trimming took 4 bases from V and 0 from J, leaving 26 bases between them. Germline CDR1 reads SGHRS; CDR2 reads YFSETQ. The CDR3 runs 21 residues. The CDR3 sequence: CASSTGKLSQTAYSGANVLTF. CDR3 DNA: TGCGCCAGCAGCACCGGGAAACTATCCCAAACCGCCTACTCTGGGGCCAACGTCCTGACTTTC.

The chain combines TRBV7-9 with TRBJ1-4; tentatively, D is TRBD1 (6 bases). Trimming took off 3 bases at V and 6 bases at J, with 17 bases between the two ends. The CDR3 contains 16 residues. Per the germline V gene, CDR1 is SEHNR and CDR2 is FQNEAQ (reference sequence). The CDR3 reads CASSFFARAGDEKLFF. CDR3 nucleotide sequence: TGTGCCAGCAGCTTCTTTGCGCGCGCAGGGGATGAAAAACTGTTTTTT.

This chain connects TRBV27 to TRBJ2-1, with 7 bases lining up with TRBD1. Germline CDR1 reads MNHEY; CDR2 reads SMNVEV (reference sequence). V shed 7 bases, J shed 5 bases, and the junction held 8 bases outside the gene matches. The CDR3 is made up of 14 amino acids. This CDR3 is CASIKWGTDNEQFF. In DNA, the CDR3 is TGTGCCAGCATCAAGTGGGGGACAGACAATGAGCAGTTCTTC.